These 23 T cell receptor beta chains share one sample of origin, sequenced in a study of T cells in Graves' hyperthyroidism and ophthalmopathy. There were TCR beta CDR3 regions amplified from RNA transcripts. A first-round RT-PCR of the TCR CDR3 used the HTBI primer set. TCRdb analysed the multiplex PCR reads with MiXCR anew, one entry per CDR3 protein. The table records some 650,000 distinct CDR3 sequences, roughly 15% of them present only once. Material: blood. These receptor sequences come from a woman between 40 and 55 years old with Graves' ophthalmopathy.

Concerning this clonotype: This clone may be a read error of a much larger clone one base away. The genes are TRBV13 and TRBJ2-1; 10 nucleotides line up with TRBD2. Germline V gene lookup returns CDR1 PRHDT and CDR2 FYEKMQ (reference sequence). Germline trimming cut 1 base from V and 6 bases from J; bases unmatched to any gene: 3. CDR3 length: 15 residues. The CDR3 protein is CASSLEGTSVNEQFF. For the CDR3, the DNA is TGTGCCAGCAGCTTAGAAGGGACTAGCGTCAATGAGCAGTTCTTC.

The CDR3 DNA reads TGTGCCAGCAGTTTCCCCAGCGGGGGTAGGACCGGGGAGCTGTTTTTT. It encodes CASSFPSGGRTGELFF. The chain is built from TRBV28 and TRBJ2-2; 8 positions agree with TRBD2. This CDR3 spans 16 amino acids. Germline trimming cut 3 bases from V and 5 bases from J; bases unmatched to any gene: 8. Looked up from germline, CDR1 is MDHEN and CDR2 is SYDVKM.

This clonotype was observed many times. J is TRBJ1-2 and V is TRBV28, with a possible D match to TRBD1 (5 bases). This CDR3 has 14 amino acids. V lost 4 bases and J lost 4, with 13 bases in between. Per germline, CDR1 MDHEN and CDR2 SYDVKM. CDR3 in amino acids: CASSSRQLTYGYTF. The CDR3 DNA reads as TGTGCCAGCAGTTCGAGACAGTTGACCTATGGCTACACCTTC.

This clonotype was seen repeatedly, ten times or more. The chain couples TRBV28 to TRBJ1-1, with TRBD1 matching 7 bases. In germline, CDR1 is MDHEN, CDR2 SYDVKM. This CDR3 spans 15 amino acids. Germline trimming cut 3 bases from V and 1 base from J; bases unmatched to any gene: 5. Written as DNA, the CDR3 is TGTGCCAGCAGTTTCCACGGGACAGCGAACACTGAAGCTTTCTTT. This sequence encodes CASSFHGTANTEAFF. Drawing the rest from reference TRBV28 and TRBJ1-1, the complete variable domain is DVKVTQSSRYLVKRTGEKVFLECVQDMDHENMFWYRQDPGLGLRLIYFSYDVKMKEKGDIPEGYSVSREKKERFSLILESASTNQTSMYLCASSFHGTANTEAFFGQGTRLTVV.

This clonotype was recorded at least ten times. The CDR3 nucleotides are TGTGCCAGCAGCTCAGACAGGGGATTACCCGAAAAACTGTTTTTT. It translates to CASSSDRGLPEKLFF. The chain couples TRBV27 to TRBJ1-4; 8 bases line up with TRBD1. Germline assignment: CDR1 MNHEY and CDR2 SMNVEV (reference sequence). With V trimmed by 6 bases and J by 8 bases, 11 bases remained unmatched. CDR3 length equals 15 residues.

This clonotype was recorded many times. This rearrangement joins TRBV6-4 to TRBJ2-1, with unresolved D. Germline V gene data show CDR1 as MRHNA and CDR2 as SNTAGT. This CDR3 region has 15 residues. Deletions cut 6 bases from V and 2 bases from J, with 14 bases between. CDR3 residues: CASRPTEDPYNEQFF. In DNA, the CDR3 is TGTGCCAGCAGACCCACAGAAGACCCCTACAATGAGCAGTTCTTC.

This clonotype was detected many times. The chain links TRBV12-3 or TRBV12-4 to TRBJ1-2; weak D call: TRBD1 (6 bases). The CDR3 loop spans 16 amino acids. The ends were cut back, 4 bases at V and 5 bases at J, with 20 bases in the middle. The CDR3 sequence is CASSWARGQYYYGYTF. CDR3 nucleotide sequence: TGTGCCAGCAGTTGGGCCCGGGGGCAGTATTATTATGGCTACACCTTC.

Details on this clonotype: A much more abundant neighbour one base away suggests this may be a read error. CDR3 DNA: TGTGCCAGCAGTTTAGCATACTGTGGCTACACCTTC. Translation: CASSLAYCGYTF. The chain is built from TRBV12-3 or TRBV12-4 and TRBJ1-2; D is ambiguous. Deletions cut 0 bases from V and 7 bases from J, with 6 bases between. This CDR3 has 12 residues.

The rearrangement joins TRBV5-8 to TRBJ1-1; 8 bases line up with TRBD1. V trimming: 0 bases; J trimming: 5 bases; junction bases outside the gene matches: 9. This CDR3 contains 16 residues. CDR1 and CDR2 (germline): SGHTS, YDEGEE. DNA for the CDR3: TGTGCCAGCAGCTTGGCCCAGGGGGCGGATTGGACTGAAGCTTTCTTT. This sequence encodes CASSLAQGADWTEAFF.

This clonotype was observed at least ten times. The chain combines TRBV7-9 with TRBJ2-1, with 7 bases that match TRBD1. The V segment lost 7 bases and the J segment 1 base; nucleotides outside the gene matches: 7. Germline V gene data show CDR1 as SEHNR and CDR2 as FQNEAQ (reference sequence). The CDR3 totals 15 residues. CDR3 loop: CASIDRDRSYNEQFF. The CDR3 DNA reads TGTGCCAGCATCGACCGGGACAGATCCTACAATGAGCAGTTCTTC.

This clonotype came up a few times. V gene TRBV6-1 combines with J gene TRBJ1-1, with TRBD1 as a possible D gene (5 bases). Trimming left V 6 bases short and J 1 base short, with 9 bases between. CDR1 is MNHNS and CDR2 is SASEGT in the germline V gene. The CDR3 contains 13 residues. This CDR3 reads CASRGHQNTEAFF. As DNA, the CDR3 is TGTGCCAGCAGAGGACACCAGAACACTGAAGCTTTCTTT.

This clonotype appeared many times. This chain joins TRBV5-1 and TRBJ1-5; 7 bases are a match to TRBD1. After removal of 4 bases from V and 1 base from J, the junction contained 5 bases not matched to a gene. This CDR3 contains 15 residues. Looked up from germline, CDR1 is SGHRS and CDR2 is YFSETQ. In nucleotides, the CDR3 is TGCGCCAGCAGCGAGGGGGCGGGAAGCAATCAGCCCCAGCATTTT. Amino acids: CASSEGAGSNQPQHF.

This clonotype has ten or more counts. The chain links TRBV6-1 to TRBJ2-5, with D tentatively TRBD1 (7 bases). The V end lost 6 bases, the J end lost 6 bases, and 11 bases lay between the germline ends. Germline CDR1 is MNHNS and CDR2 is SASEGT. The CDR3 runs to 12 residues. The CDR3 nucleotides read TGTGCCAGCAGCCCAGGGGGGAAGACCCAGTACTTC. The encoded protein is CASSPGGKTQYF.

The rearrangement links TRBV19 to TRBJ1-6; D is undetermined. Germline assignment: CDR1 LNHDA and CDR2 SQIVND (reference sequence). The CDR3 has 15 amino acids. Trimming removed 1 base from V and 4 bases from J, with 8 bases in between. CDR3 loop: CASSIVGFYNSPLHF. CDR3 DNA sequence: TGTGCCAGTAGTATAGTGGGGTTTTATAATTCACCCCTCCACTTT.

This clonotype was observed a few times. This rearrangement joins TRBV15 to TRBJ2-4; 7 bases map to TRBD2. The V and J ends lost 5 bases and 5 bases, in that order; junction bases with no gene match: 9. Per germline, CDR1 LNHNV and CDR2 YYDKDF (reference sequence). The CDR3 loop spans 15 amino acids. The CDR3 spells CATSGPWGGENIQYF. For the CDR3, the DNA is TGTGCCACCAGCGGTCCCTGGGGGGGAGAAAACATTCAGTACTTC.

Many counts were recorded for this clonotype. V is TRBV28 and J is TRBJ2-7; 10 bases are a match to TRBD1. CDR1 is MDHEN, CDR2 SYDVKM, per germline. The length of the CDR3 is 15 residues. Germline trimming cut 6 bases from V and 3 bases from J; bases unmatched to any gene: 8. The CDR3 protein is CASSTGQGRFYEQYF. DNA of the CDR3: TGTGCCAGCAGCACGGGACAGGGGAGGTTCTACGAGCAGTACTTC.

The table lists this clonotype with many counts. This chain connects TRBV20-1 to TRBJ2-1; possible D gene TRBD2, 6 bases. Deletions cut 3 bases from V and 3 bases from J, with 15 bases between. The CDR3 contains 15 residues. Germline lookup yields CDR1 DFQATT and CDR2 SNEGSKA (reference sequence). In DNA form, the CDR3 reads TGCAGTGCTAGGGGGGGTTCGACGGACTACAATGAGCAGTTCTTC. It specifies CSARGGSTDYNEQFF.

This clonotype came up many times. The chain uses TRBV7-9 and TRBJ1-2; 10 bases match TRBD1. Germline lookup yields CDR1 SEHNR and CDR2 FQNEAQ (reference sequence). The CDR3 covers 16 residues. With V trimmed by 5 bases and J by 4 bases, 10 bases remained unmatched. DNA for the CDR3: TGTGCCAGCAGCGCGAGCGGACAGGGGGTTGGCTATGGCTACACCTTC. Protein: CASSASGQGVGYGYTF.

A remark on this clonotype: A read error may explain this, as a much larger clone is one base away. This chain connects TRBV12-3 or TRBV12-4 to TRBJ1-5; D unresolved. The CDR3 runs to 13 residues. Trimming removed 2 bases from V and 3 bases from J, with 5 bases in between. The CDR3 region is CASSLRPNQPQHF. As DNA, the CDR3 is TGTGCCAGCAGTTTAAGGCCCAATCAGCCCCAGCATTTT.

In its sample, this clonotype was seen many times. This sequence joins TRBV5-1 and TRBJ2-1, with D unresolved. Trimming cost V 3 bases and J 9 bases, with 13 bases left between them. The CDR3 is made up of 13 amino acids. Germline CDR1 reads SGHRS; CDR2 reads YFSETQ. The CDR3 region is CASSYRPASEQFF. CDR3 sequence (DNA): TGCGCCAGCAGCTACAGACCAGCAAGTGAGCAGTTCTTC. The full variable domain, in which reference TRBV5-1 and TRBJ2-1 provide the parts outside the CDR3, is KAGVTQTPRYLIKTRGQQVTLSCSPISGHRSVSWYQQTPGQGLQFLFEYFSETQRNKGNFPGRFSGRQFSNSRSEMNVSTLELGDSALYLCASSYRPASEQFFGPGTRLTVL.

This clonotype showed up just a few times. The chain joins TRBV10-1 to TRBJ2-6; perhaps D is TRBD1 or TRBD2 (6 bases each). CDR1 and CDR2 (germline): WNHNN, SYGVQD (reference sequence). With 3 bases removed from V and 4 bases from J, the gap between germline ends came to 10 bases. CDR3 size: 15 residues. The CDR3 loop reads CASSEGGPGANVLTF. CDR3 sequence (DNA): TGCGCCAGCAGTGAAGGGGGGCCCGGGGCCAACGTCCTGACTTTC.

Ten or more counts support this clonotype. CDR3 in amino acids: CAQFKNTEAFF. CDR3 sequence (DNA): TGTGCCCAATTCAAGAACACTGAAGCTTTCTTT. The chain is built from TRBV30 and TRBJ1-1; D unclear. CDR3 length equals 11 residues. The V gene's germline CDR1 is GTSNPN and CDR2 SVGIG (reference sequence). Trimming removed 8 bases at V and 1 base at J, with 8 bases between.

The chain carries TRBV6-2 or TRBV6-3 and TRBJ2-6; TRBD1 aligns across 7 bases. The CDR3 totals 21 residues. Germline CDR1 MNHEY, CDR2 SVGEGT. Germline trimming cut 4 bases from V and 0 bases from J; bases unmatched to any gene: 18. The CDR3 DNA reads TGTGCCAGCAGTTTCGTCCCGGGACAGCTACTAACTAGCTCTGGGGCCAACGTCCTGACTTTC. Translated: CASSFVPGQLLTSSGANVLTF.